This T cell receptor (beta chain) comes out of a study of Ad26.COV2.S vaccination and SARS-CoV-2 variants. As for the study in general: A participant enrolled in the COV1001 Ad26.COV2.S trial arm provided the sample. Donor got 5x10^10 or 1x10^11 viral particles of Ad26.COV2.S.

Trimming stripped 6 bases from V and 9 bases from J, with 15 bases between. CDR3 length: 14 residues. The germline CDR1 and CDR2 sequences are LGHDT and YNNKEL (reference sequence). Treatment reported: some 20 received Ad26.COV2.S at low or high dose, single or two shots; about 5 received placebo; per-sample allocation not given. Sampling occurred on day 63 after the first vaccine or placebo injection. The administered vaccine (an Ad26 vector) expressed Wuhan-strain SARS-CoV-2 spike. TCRdb keeps only in-frame clones here, not all; method: immunoSEQ multiplex PCR. The sample has more than 300,000 clones, 88% seen once. This clone appeared once.

This clonotype originated in a person between 18 and 60 years old who received the Ad26.COV2.S COVID-19 vaccine or a placebo. The specimen comprised peripheral blood, sampled in a trial of Ad26.COV2.S vaccine versus placebo. This chain joins TRBV3-1 (or the pseudogene TRBV3-2) and TRBJ1-6; no definite D call. The CDR3 loop reads CASSNTAGSSPLHF. The CDR3 coding sequence is TGTGCCAGCAGTAATACAGCCGGTAGTTCACCCCTCCACTTT.